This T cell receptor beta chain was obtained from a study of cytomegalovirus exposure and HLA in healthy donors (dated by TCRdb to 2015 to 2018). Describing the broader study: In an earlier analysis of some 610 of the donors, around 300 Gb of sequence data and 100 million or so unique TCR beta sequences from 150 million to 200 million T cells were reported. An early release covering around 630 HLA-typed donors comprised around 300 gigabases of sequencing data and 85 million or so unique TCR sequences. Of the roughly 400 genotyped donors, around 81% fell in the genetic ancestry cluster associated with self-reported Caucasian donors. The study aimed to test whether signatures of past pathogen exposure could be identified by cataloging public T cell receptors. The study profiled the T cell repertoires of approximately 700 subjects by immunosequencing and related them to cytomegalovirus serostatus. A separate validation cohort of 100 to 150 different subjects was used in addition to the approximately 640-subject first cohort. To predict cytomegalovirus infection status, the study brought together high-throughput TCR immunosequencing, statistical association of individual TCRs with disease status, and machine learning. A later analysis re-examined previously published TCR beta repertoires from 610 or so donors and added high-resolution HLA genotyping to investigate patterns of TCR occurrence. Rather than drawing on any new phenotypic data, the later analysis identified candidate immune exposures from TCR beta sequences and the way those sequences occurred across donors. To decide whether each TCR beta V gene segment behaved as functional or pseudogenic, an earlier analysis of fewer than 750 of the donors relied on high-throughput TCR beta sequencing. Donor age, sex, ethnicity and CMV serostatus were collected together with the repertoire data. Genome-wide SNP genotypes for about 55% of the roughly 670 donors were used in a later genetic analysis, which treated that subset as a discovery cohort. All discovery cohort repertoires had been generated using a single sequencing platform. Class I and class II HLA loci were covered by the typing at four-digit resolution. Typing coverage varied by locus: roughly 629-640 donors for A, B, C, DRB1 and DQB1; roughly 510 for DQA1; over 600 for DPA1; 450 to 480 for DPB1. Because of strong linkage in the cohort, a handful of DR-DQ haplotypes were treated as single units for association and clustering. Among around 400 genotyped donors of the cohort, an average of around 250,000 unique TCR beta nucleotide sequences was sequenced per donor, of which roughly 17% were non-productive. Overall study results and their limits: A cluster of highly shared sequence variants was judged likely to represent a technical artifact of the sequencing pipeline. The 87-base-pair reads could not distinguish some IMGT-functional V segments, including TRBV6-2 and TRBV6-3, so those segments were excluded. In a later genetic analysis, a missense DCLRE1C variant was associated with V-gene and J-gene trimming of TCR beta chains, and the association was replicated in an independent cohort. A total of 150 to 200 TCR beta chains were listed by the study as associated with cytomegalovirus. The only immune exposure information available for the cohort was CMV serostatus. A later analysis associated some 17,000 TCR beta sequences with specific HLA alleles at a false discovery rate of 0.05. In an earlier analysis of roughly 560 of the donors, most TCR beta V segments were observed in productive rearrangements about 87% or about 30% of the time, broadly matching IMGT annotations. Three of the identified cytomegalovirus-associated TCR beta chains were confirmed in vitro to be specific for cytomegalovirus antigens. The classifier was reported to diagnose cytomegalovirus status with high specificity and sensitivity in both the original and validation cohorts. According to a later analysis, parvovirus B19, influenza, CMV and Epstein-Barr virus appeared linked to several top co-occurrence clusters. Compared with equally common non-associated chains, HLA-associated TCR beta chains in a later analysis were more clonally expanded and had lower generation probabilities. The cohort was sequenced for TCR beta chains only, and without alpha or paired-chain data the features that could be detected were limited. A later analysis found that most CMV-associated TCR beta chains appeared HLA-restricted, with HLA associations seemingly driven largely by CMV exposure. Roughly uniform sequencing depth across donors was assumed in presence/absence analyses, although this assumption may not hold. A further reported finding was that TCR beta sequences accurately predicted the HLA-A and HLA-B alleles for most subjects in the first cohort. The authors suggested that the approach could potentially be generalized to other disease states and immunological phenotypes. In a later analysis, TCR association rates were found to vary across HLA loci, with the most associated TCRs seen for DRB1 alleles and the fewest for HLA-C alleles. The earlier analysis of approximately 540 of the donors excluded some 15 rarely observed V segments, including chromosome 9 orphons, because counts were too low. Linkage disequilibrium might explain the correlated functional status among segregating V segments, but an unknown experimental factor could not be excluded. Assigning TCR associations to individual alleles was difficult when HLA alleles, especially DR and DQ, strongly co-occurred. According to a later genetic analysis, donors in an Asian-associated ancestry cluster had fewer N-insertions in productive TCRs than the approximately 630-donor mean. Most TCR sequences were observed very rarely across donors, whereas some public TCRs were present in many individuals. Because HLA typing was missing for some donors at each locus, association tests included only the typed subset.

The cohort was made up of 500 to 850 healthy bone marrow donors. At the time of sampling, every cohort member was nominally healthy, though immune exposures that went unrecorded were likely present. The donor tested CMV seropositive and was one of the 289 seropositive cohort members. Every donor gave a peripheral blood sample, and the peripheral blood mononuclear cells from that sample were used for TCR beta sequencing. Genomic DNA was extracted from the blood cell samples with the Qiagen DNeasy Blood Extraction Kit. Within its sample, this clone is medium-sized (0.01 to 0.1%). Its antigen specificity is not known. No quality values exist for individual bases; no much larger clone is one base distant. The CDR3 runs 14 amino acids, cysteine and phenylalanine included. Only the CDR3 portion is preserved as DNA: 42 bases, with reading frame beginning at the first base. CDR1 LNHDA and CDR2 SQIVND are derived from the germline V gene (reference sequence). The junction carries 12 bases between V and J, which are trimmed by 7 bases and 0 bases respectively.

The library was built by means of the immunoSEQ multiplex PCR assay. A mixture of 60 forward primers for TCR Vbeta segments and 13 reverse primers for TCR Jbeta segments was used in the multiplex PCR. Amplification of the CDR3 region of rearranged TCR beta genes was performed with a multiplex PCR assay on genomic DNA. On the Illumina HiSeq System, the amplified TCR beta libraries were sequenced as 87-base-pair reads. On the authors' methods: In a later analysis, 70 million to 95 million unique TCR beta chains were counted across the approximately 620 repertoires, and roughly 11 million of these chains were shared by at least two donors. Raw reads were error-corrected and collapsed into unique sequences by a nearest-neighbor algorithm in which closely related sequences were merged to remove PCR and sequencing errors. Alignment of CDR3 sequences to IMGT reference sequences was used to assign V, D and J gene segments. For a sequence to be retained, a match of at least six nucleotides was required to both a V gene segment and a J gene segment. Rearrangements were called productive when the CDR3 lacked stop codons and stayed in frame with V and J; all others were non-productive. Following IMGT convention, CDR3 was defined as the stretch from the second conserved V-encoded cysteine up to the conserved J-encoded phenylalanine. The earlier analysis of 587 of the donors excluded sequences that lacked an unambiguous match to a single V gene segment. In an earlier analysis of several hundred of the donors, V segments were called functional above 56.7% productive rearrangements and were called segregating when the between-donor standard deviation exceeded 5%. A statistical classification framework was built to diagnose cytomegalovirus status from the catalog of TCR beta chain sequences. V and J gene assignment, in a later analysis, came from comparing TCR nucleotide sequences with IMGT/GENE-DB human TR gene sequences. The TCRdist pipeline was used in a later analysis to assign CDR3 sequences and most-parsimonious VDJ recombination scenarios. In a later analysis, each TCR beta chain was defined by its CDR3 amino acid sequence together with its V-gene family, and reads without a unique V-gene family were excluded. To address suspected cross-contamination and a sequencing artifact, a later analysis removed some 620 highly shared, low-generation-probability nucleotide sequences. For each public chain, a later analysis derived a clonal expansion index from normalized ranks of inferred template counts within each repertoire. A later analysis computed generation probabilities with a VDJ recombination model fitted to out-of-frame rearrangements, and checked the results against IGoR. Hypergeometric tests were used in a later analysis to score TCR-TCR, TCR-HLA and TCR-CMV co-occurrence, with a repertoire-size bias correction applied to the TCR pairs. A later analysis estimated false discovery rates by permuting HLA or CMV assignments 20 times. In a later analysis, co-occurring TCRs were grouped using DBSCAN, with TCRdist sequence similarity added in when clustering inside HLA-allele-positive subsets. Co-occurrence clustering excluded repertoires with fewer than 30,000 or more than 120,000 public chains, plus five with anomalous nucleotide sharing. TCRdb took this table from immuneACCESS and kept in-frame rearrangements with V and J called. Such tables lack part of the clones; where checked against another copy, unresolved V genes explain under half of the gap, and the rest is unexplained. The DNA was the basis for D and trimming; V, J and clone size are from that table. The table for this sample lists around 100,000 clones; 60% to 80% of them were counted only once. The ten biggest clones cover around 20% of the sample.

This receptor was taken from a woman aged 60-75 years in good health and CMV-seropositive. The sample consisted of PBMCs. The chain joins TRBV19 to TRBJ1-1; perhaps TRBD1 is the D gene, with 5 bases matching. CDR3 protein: CASTMTDMNTEAFF. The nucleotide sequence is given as TGTGCCAGTACCATGACAGACATGAACACTGAAGCTTTCTTT.